The rows below give T cell receptor beta chains drawn from one sample of a study of molecular identifiers for immune sequencing clone quantification. MiXCR was run by TCRdb on the PCR reads, yielding one entry per CDR3 protein. The sample shows some 320,000 distinct CDR3 sequences, over 20% of them seen only once. The material sequenced was naive CD8+ T cells from blood, with Jurkat cell RNA spiked in. These receptors were collected from a human donor in good health. Some libraries in this study had Jurkat cell RNA spiked in. CDR3s include the opening cysteine and the closing phenylalanine or tryptophan. The D gene is left open where the match is weak. Some rows have no size entry. The others give once, few or many, or a class for an expanded clone.

len | abundance | j_gene | d_gene | v_gene | CDR3nt | CDR3aa
17 | many | TRBJ2-3 | NA | TRBV9 | TGTGCCAGCAGCGTAGCTCGCAGGGGTGTTGGTACAGATACGCAGTATTTT | CASSVARRGVGTDTQYF
15 | many | TRBJ2-1 | TRBD2 | TRBV5-6 | TGTGCCAGCAGCCCGGGGACTAGCGGCCACAATGAGCAGTTCTTC | CASSPGTSGHNEQFF
17 | once | TRBJ2-6 | TRBD2 | TRBV10-3 | TGTGCCATCAGTGGGGAGGGACGCCTCTCTGGGGCCAACGTCCTGACTTTC | CAISGEGRLSGANVLTF
14 | many | TRBJ2-6 | NA | TRBV28 | TGTGCCAGCAGCCAATTCAAAGGGGCCAACGTCCTGACTTTC | CASSQFKGANVLTF
16 | NA | TRBJ2-5 | NA | TRBV4-1 | TGCGCCAGCAGCCAAAGCCTTAGGGGGGGTGCTGAGACCCAGTACTTC | CASSQSLRGGAETQYF
17 | NA | TRBJ2-2 | TRBD2 | TRBV13 | TGTGCCAGCAGCATAGCGGGCTGGCGGGCGAACCCCGGGGAGCTGTTTTTT | CASSIAGWRANPGELFF
13 | many | TRBJ2-7 | NA | TRBV27 | TGTGCCAGCAGTCCCCTGGGGCAGGCCGAGCAGTACTTC | CASSPLGQAEQYF
15 | NA | TRBJ2-5 | NA | TRBV9 | TGTGCCAGCAGCGTAGCGGGCAGGGAAATAGAGACCCAGTACTTC | CASSVAGREIETQYF
11 | NA | TRBJ1-1 | NA | TRBV6-5 | TGTGCCAGCAGTTACTGGCCTGAAGCTTTCTTT | CASSYWPEAFF
14 | many | TRBJ2-7 | NA | TRBV4-3 | TGCGCCAGCAGCCAGGGGGACAACTCCTACGAGCAGTACTTC | CASSQGDNSYEQYF
16 | NA | TRBJ2-3 | TRBD2 | TRBV20-1 | TGCAGTGCTAGAGAATCGGGGGGGCGAGGCACAGATACGCAGTATTTT | CSARESGGRGTDTQYF
16 | few | TRBJ1-1 | TRBD1 | TRBV7-9 | TGTGCCAGCAGCTTAGGAGACAGGGGAAATGACACTGAAGCTTTCTTT | CASSLGDRGNDTEAFF
15 | NA | TRBJ2-7 | TRBD1 | TRBV27 | TGTGCCAGCAGCCCCACGGGACAGGGCATCTACGAGCAGTACTTC | CASSPTGQGIYEQYF
15 | NA | TRBJ2-5 | NA | TRBV5-5 | TGTGCCAGCATCATAGCCGGGTTGGAGGCAGAGACCCAGTACTTC | CASIIAGLEAETQYF
14 | few | TRBJ2-7 | NA | TRBV20-1 | TGCAGTGCTATACCCCGGGACGCAACCTACGAGCAGTACTTC | CSAIPRDATYEQYF
14 | many | TRBJ2-7 | NA | TRBV6-1 | TGTGCCAGCAGTACTGTACAGTGGTCCTACGAGCAGTACTTC | CASSTVQWSYEQYF
13 | few | TRBJ2-7 | NA | TRBV15 | TGTGCCACCAGCAGGGGCATGGGTTACGAGCAGTACTTC | CATSRGMGYEQYF
12 | many | TRBJ1-1 | NA | TRBV13 | TGTGCCAGCAGGGAAGGAGGCACTGAAGCTTTCTTT | CASREGGTEAFF
15 | many | TRBJ2-7 | TRBD2 | TRBV7-2 | TGTGCCAGCAGCGCCGGGACTACGAGCTCCTACGAGCAGTACTTC | CASSAGTTSSYEQYF
14 | NA | TRBJ2-2 | NA | TRBV5-8 | TGTGCCAGCAGCTCGAACTCGAACACCGGGGAGCTGTTTTTT | CASSSNSNTGELFF
13 | NA | TRBJ1-1 | NA | TRBV27 | TGTGCCAGCAGTCCCCAAATGGGCACTGGAGCTTTCTTT | CASSPQMGTGAFF
15 | many | TRBJ2-7 | NA | TRBV7-2 | TGTGCCAGCAGCACGCCGGAGAGCCCGCCCTACGAGCAGTACTTC | CASSTPESPPYEQYF
20 | NA | TRBJ2-3 | TRBD2 | TRBV6-5 | TGTGCCAGCAGTTACTTGGGACTAGCGGGGGGTTTCGGTGAGACAGATACGCAGTATTTT | CASSYLGLAGGFGETDTQYF
14 | few | TRBJ2-7 | TRBD1 | TRBV10-2 | TGCGCCAGCAGTGACCAACCGACAGGGGCCGAGCAGTACTTC | CASSDQPTGAEQYF
16 | many | TRBJ2-5 | NA | TRBV28 | TGTGCCAGCAGTCCCCTTTCCCGGGACTCACTGTGGACCCAGTACTTC | CASSPLSRDSLWTQYF
13 | NA | TRBJ2-2 | NA | TRBV11-2 | TGTGCCAGCGTGAAAGAGTCTACCGGGGAGCTGTTTTTT | CASVKESTGELFF
12 | many | TRBJ2-3 | NA | TRBV12-3/TRBV12-4 | TGTGCCAGCAGTGAAAAGTTAGATACGCAGTATTTT | CASSEKLDTQYF
16 | few | TRBJ2-1 | NA | TRBV7-2 | TGTGCCAGCAGCTTAGGGGGGCTACTACATCGGGATGAGCAGTTCTTC | CASSLGGLLHRDEQFF
14 | NA | TRBJ2-7 | NA | TRBV19 | TGTGCCAGTAGTATAGTGGTCAGCTTCGACGAGCAGTACTTC | CASSIVVSFDEQYF
16 | many | TRBJ2-2 | NA | TRBV7-9 | TGTGCCAGCAGCATCCCCGATGTGGCGAACACCGGGGAGCTGTTTTTT | CASSIPDVANTGELFF
14 | few | TRBJ2-7 | NA | TRBV3-1 | TGTGCCAGCAGCCGGACTACCAGCCTCTACGAGCAGTACTTC | CASSRTTSLYEQYF
14 | NA | TRBJ1-1 | TRBD1 | TRBV12-3/TRBV12-4 | TGTGCCAGCAGTTTAGTCACCGGGACAGATGAAGCTTTCTTT | CASSLVTGTDEAFF
15 | few | TRBJ1-6 | NA | TRBV6-6 | TGTGCCTTACTAATTGGGAGCTCCTATAATTCACCCCTCCACTTT | CALLIGSSYNSPLHF
14 | NA | TRBJ2-5 | NA | TRBV4-1 | TGCGCCAGCAGCCATCCCTCAAGAGAAGAGACCCAGTACTTC | CASSHPSREETQYF
15 | NA | TRBJ2-1 | TRBD2 | TRBV13 | TGTGCCACCCAAGACGGGGCGGGAGGTGAGAATGTGCAGTTCTTC | CATQDGAGGENVQFF
15 | NA | TRBJ2-5 | TRBD1 | TRBV20-1 | TGCAGTGGGGACTCGACAGGGGGCTCGTGGGAGACCCAGTACTTC | CSGDSTGGSWETQYF
13 | few | TRBJ1-2 | TRBD1 | TRBV10-3 | TGTGCCATCAGTTCCCCGGACAGGGATGGCTACACCTTC | CAISSPDRDGYTF
12 | few | TRBJ2-7 | NA | TRBV6-2/TRBV6-3 | TGTGCCAGCAGGCTAGCGTCGGGGGAGCAGTACTTC | CASRLASGEQYF
15 | NA | TRBJ2-5 | NA | TRBV27 | TGTGCCAGCAGTTTATCGATCCAGACTCAAGAGACCCAGTACTTC | CASSLSIQTQETQYF
17 | NA | TRBJ2-2 | NA | TRBV9 | TGTGCCAGCAGCATACATAGAAGGCACGGGAACACCGGGGAGCTGTTTTTT | CASSIHRRHGNTGELFF
14 | NA | TRBJ1-4 | NA | TRBV7-9 | TGTGCCAGCAGCTTAGGGGGCTGGGATGAAAAACTGTTTTTT | CASSLGGWDEKLFF
14 | NA | TRBJ2-7 | NA | TRBV28 | TGTGCCAGCAGAAGATCGGGGACCTCCTACGAGCAGTACTTC | CASRRSGTSYEQYF
17 | few | TRBJ2-3 | TRBD1 | TRBV23-1 | TGCGCCAGCAGTCCCAAATGGACAGGGTTCGGCACAGATACGCAGTATTTT | CASSPKWTGFGTDTQYF
14 | many | TRBJ2-3 | NA | TRBV19 | TGTGCCAGTAACCATAGGGAGGACACAGATACGCAGTATTTT | CASNHREDTDTQYF
13 | many | TRBJ2-5 | NA | TRBV25-1 | TGTGCCAGCAGTGAATCCCTGGCTGAGACCCAGTACTTC | CASSESLAETQYF
17 | many | TRBJ2-2 | NA | TRBV14 | TGTGCCAGCAGCCAAGGGGTACGGGAGACGAACACCGGGGAGCTGTTTTTT | CASSQGVRETNTGELFF
15 | NA | TRBJ2-3 | TRBD2 | TRBV5-3 | TGTGCCAGCAGCTTGGCGCGGGGGGCCTCAGATACGCAGTATTTT | CASSLARGASDTQYF
15 | NA | TRBJ1-1 | NA | TRBV24-1 | TGTGCCACCAGTGACTGGAATAGCAGGGGCACTGAAGCTTTCTTT | CATSDWNSRGTEAFF